Listed here are 31 T cell receptor beta chains from one sample, sequenced in a study of T-cell memory formation after mild COVID-19. From the 5' RACE reads, TCRdb called clonotypes with MiXCR, one entry per CDR3 protein. The sample has about 250,000 distinct CDR3 sequences, about a sixth seen once. Material for sequencing was PBMCs or a T cell subset sorted from them (not recorded which). Every receptor here comes from a man aged 18 to 35 who had mild COVID-19 (a few samples of this study predate the infection). Cell type and time point are not known.

V usage is TRBV7-8 and J usage is TRBJ2-7, with 9 bases lining up with TRBD1. Germline V gene data show CDR1 as SGHVS and CDR2 as FQNEAQ. V was pared by 8 bases and J by 4 bases, with 12 bases of the junction left unmatched. The CDR3 loop spans 15 amino acids. The CDR3 DNA reads as TGTGCCAGCGGCTGGGGGAACAGGGGGCCTTACGAGCAGTACTTC. Protein product: CASGWGNRGPYEQYF.

The rearrangement uses TRBV7-9 and TRBJ2-1, with TRBD1 matching 7 bases. This CDR3 is built from 15 residues. Germline CDR1 and CDR2: SEHNR and FQNEAQ (reference sequence). V was pared by 2 bases and J by 5 bases, with 6 bases of the junction left unmatched. The CDR3 DNA follows: TGTGCCAGCAGCTTAATGGGGACAGTTCACAATGAGCAGTTCTTC. Translated: CASSLMGTVHNEQFF.

This clonotype has at least ten counts. V and J are TRBV7-9 and TRBJ2-1, with 13 bases fitting TRBD2. The V and J ends lost 2 bases and 4 bases, in that order; junction bases with no gene match: 14. CDR1 is SEHNR, CDR2 FQNEAQ, per germline (reference sequence). This CDR3 is 20 amino acids long. This CDR3 is CASSLRVGTSGERRYNEQFF. CDR3 sequence (DNA): TGTGCCAGCAGCTTAAGGGTCGGGACTAGCGGGGAAAGAAGATACAATGAGCAGTTCTTC.

The chain recombines TRBV7-2 with TRBJ2-3; D remains unclear. V was cut by 5 bases and J by 6 bases, with 12 bases left in between. Germline V gene lookup returns CDR1 SGHTA and CDR2 FQGNSA. The length of the CDR3 is 13 residues. DNA of the CDR3: TGTGCCAGCAGCCTCGGTCGTCGCGATACGCAGTATTTT. Its translation is CASSLGRRDTQYF.

The rearrangement links TRBV3-1 to TRBJ2-1; D not resolved. V was shortened by 4 bases and J by 8 bases, with 6 bases between the two germline ends. The CDR3 is 11 amino acids. The germline gives CDR1 LGHDT, CDR2 YNNKEL (reference sequence). The CDR3 nucleotides are TGTGCCAGCAGCCGCACCGATGAGCAGTTCTTC. Translating it yields CASSRTDEQFF.

This clonotype showed up just a few times. V gene TRBV7-2 combines with J gene TRBJ2-3, with D maybe TRBD2 (5 bases). Trimming stripped 4 bases from V and 4 bases from J, with 12 bases between. CDR3 size: 14 residues. Germline V gene sequence: CDR1 SGHTA, CDR2 FQGNSA. The CDR3 nucleotides are TGTGCCAGCAGCTCCGGACTGCTGCCAGATACGCAGTATTTT. Translated: CASSSGLLPDTQYF.

This clonotype has a single count. At one end, the junction sequence differs from germline, possibly due to a read error. The CDR3 here is CASSRRQGDGFTF. The CDR3 region has the DNA TGTGCCAGCTCACGACGACAGGGTGACGGCTTCACCTTC. The rearrangement links TRBV18 to TRBJ1-2, with TRBD1 identical over 7 bases. The CDR3 length is 13 residues. The germline CDR1 and CDR2 sequences are KGHSH and LQKENI.

This clonotype came up many times. The CDR3 nucleotides are TGTGCCAGCAGCCAAGACGACATCCCACCCCTCCACTTT. Residues: CASSQDDIPPLHF. The chain is built from TRBV3-1 and TRBJ1-6; the D is unclear. CDR1 is LGHDT and CDR2 is YNNKEL in the germline V gene (reference sequence). The V and J ends lost 0 bases and 11 bases respectively, with 8 bases between them. This CDR3 region has 13 residues.

This clonotype was counted ten times or more. V usage is TRBV5-5 and J usage is TRBJ1-5, with TRBD1 as a possible D gene (5 bases). The V end lost 4 bases, the J end lost 7 bases, and 15 bases lay between the germline ends. The CDR3 has 14 amino acids. Germline V gene data show CDR1 as SGHKS and CDR2 as YYEKEE (reference sequence). CDR3 amino acids: CASSNRDLGQPQHF. In nucleotides, the CDR3 is TGTGCCAGCAGCAACCGGGACCTCGGACAGCCCCAGCATTTT.

This clonotype was counted between two and nine times. The chain links TRBV9 to TRBJ2-3, with 7 bases that match TRBD1. V shed 3 bases and J 7 bases; nucleotides not matched to a gene: 11. There are 15 residues in the CDR3. Germline CDR1 is SGDLS and CDR2 is YYNGEE. The CDR3 here is CASSAGTDHTYTQYF. The CDR3 nucleotides are TGTGCCAGCAGCGCCGGGACAGACCACACCTATACGCAGTATTTT.

This clonotype came up a few times. The J gene is TRBJ2-5, the V gene TRBV20-1; no firm D call. Trimming removed 6 bases from V and 7 bases from J, with 12 bases in between. The CDR3 consists of 11 residues. The germline V gene encodes CDR1 DFQATT and CDR2 SNEGSKA (reference sequence). The CDR3 bases are TGCAGTGCCCTGACCCCGGGGACCCAGTACTTC. It encodes CSALTPGTQYF.

V is TRBV11-2 and J is TRBJ2-2, with 7 bases aligning to TRBD1. J lost 3 bases, V lost 4 bases, and 8 bases had no gene match. The CDR3 sequence is 16 residues long. CDR1 and CDR2 from the germline V gene are SGHAT and FQNNGV. The CDR3 bases are TGTGCCAGCAGCTCAATACAGGGGCAGGACACCGGGGAGCTGTTTTTT. The encoded protein is CASSSIQGQDTGELFF.

This chain links TRBV20-1 with TRBJ1-2, with no clear D. The CDR3 totals 13 residues. Germline V gene sequence: CDR1 DFQATT, CDR2 SNEGSKA (reference sequence). V was cut by 6 bases and J by 4 bases, with 15 bases left in between. For the CDR3, the DNA is TGCAGTGCCCCCGGCCAGGACGTCTATGGCTACACCTTC. Translation: CSAPGQDVYGYTF.

The chain joins TRBV5-1 to TRBJ2-3, with D perhaps TRBD1 or TRBD2 (6 bases each). The V end lost 4 bases, the J end lost 6 bases, and 18 bases lay between the germline ends. This CDR3 spans 15 amino acids. In germline, CDR1 is SGHRS, CDR2 YFSETQ. CDR3 protein: CASSLGHGGLDTQYF. The CDR3 nucleotides read TGCGCCAGCAGCCTTGGACACGGGGGCTTGGATACGCAGTATTTT.

In its sample, this clonotype was seen once. The chain is built from TRBV6-1 and TRBJ2-3; 11 nucleotides match TRBD1. This CDR3 region has 13 residues. Germline CDR1 MNHNS, CDR2 SASEGT. The junction had 4 bases not matched to a gene; V was cut back by 6 bases and J by 8 bases. The CDR3 loop is CASRDRGQVTQYF. The CDR3 coding sequence is TGTGCCAGCAGGGACAGGGGGCAGGTTACGCAGTATTTT.

This clonotype was seen a few times. The chain recombines TRBV18 with TRBJ2-7; 12 positions agree with TRBD1. This CDR3 region has 15 residues. Germline CDR1 KGHSH, CDR2 LQKENI. V trimming: 5 bases; J trimming: 3 bases; junction bases outside the gene matches: 5. CDR3 bases: TGTGCCAGCTCATCTGGGACAGGGGGCATCTACGAGCAGTACTTC. Its protein product is CASSSGTGGIYEQYF.

This clonotype came up many times. The chain is built from TRBV7-2 and TRBJ2-2, with D perhaps TRBD2 (7 bases). Trimming left V 5 bases short and J 6 bases short, with 13 bases between. CDR3 length: 14 amino acids. CDR1 and CDR2 from the germline V gene are SGHTA and FQGNSA. The CDR3 region has the DNA TGTGCCAGCAGCCCGGGGGGCGAGGCCGGGGAGCTGTTTTTT. Its protein is CASSPGGEAGELFF.

The chain joins TRBV6-2 or TRBV6-3 to TRBJ2-5, with TRBD1 matching 10 bases. CDR1 is MNHEY, CDR2 SVGEGT, per germline. The CDR3 spans 15 residues. The V segment lost 2 bases and the J segment 7 bases; nucleotides outside the gene matches: 7. CDR3 protein: CASSYLPGQGWTQYF. The CDR3 nucleotides are TGTGCCAGCAGTTACCTTCCGGGACAGGGGTGGACCCAGTACTTC.

V gene TRBV7-8 combines with J gene TRBJ2-3, with 8 bases aligning to TRBD2. This CDR3 has 15 amino acids. V shed 0 bases, J shed 4 bases, and the junction held 3 bases outside the gene matches. CDR1 SGHVS and CDR2 FQNEAQ come from the germline V gene. CDR3 sequence reads: CASSLASGAADTQYF. The CDR3 coding sequence is TGTGCCAGCAGCTTAGCTAGCGGGGCCGCAGATACGCAGTATTTT.

This clonotype was found a few times. In DNA form, the CDR3 reads TGTGCCAGCAGCCTCGTCGGCTCCTATAATTCACCCCTCCACTTT. This gives the protein CASSLVGSYNSPLHF. The chain has TRBV5-6 and TRBJ1-6, with D hard to call. Germline-derived CDR1 and CDR2 are SGHDT and YYEEEE. CDR3 length: 15 amino acids. Trimming removed 4 bases at V and 0 bases at J, with 8 bases between.

This clonotype has more than one count but fewer than ten. The V gene is TRBV5-1, the J gene TRBJ2-1; TRBD1 is a possible D gene (5 bases). V was cut by 0 bases and J by 5 bases, with 24 bases left in between. The CDR3 extends over 19 amino acids. Germline CDR1 SGHRS, CDR2 YFSETQ. The CDR3 nucleotides read TGCGCCAGCAGCTTGGCCTTTAAGGGGTCCGGGTCCTCTAACAATGAGCAGTTCTTC. Protein sequence: CASSLAFKGSGSSNNEQFF.

The CDR3 spells CASTGGTGSYNEQFF. CDR3 sequence (DNA): TGTGCCAGCACAGGTGGAACGGGCTCCTACAATGAGCAGTTCTTC. The J gene is TRBJ2-1, the V gene TRBV2; D is unclear. Trimming removed 7 bases from V and 0 bases from J, with 13 bases in between. CDR3 length equals 15 residues. CDR1 is SNHLY and CDR2 is FYNNEI in the germline V gene.

CDR3 nucleotides: TGTGCCAGCAGAATAGGGACCGCGGTCGGAGGCTACACCTTC. Translated, it gives CASRIGTAVGGYTF. The chain employs TRBV6-5 and TRBJ1-2; D perhaps matches TRBD1 (5 bases). The CDR3 runs 14 residues. The ends were cut back, 6 bases at V and 8 bases at J, with 19 bases in the middle. The germline V gene has CDR1 MNHEY and CDR2 SVGAGI.

The V and J genes are TRBV3-1 and TRBJ2-3, with D tentatively TRBD1 (6 bases). This CDR3 contains 15 residues. Trimming left V 6 bases short and J 1 base short, with 14 bases between. Germline V CDR1 and CDR2: LGHDT, YNNKEL (reference sequence). The CDR3 region is CASRNRERGTDTQYF. In DNA, the CDR3 is TGTGCCAGCAGGAACAGGGAGAGGGGCACAGATACGCAGTATTTT.

The rearrangement joins TRBV7-3 to TRBJ2-5, with a possible D match to TRBD2 (6 bases). V dropped 0 bases and J dropped 4 bases, with 12 bases sitting between them. Germline loops: CDR1 SGHTA, CDR2 FQGTGA. CDR3 length: 15 amino acids. The CDR3 nucleotides read TGTGCCAGCAGCTTAACGGCAGGGAGGTTAGAGACCCAGTACTTC. This sequence encodes CASSLTAGRLETQYF. The complete variable domain, with remaining parts taken from reference TRBV7-3 and TRBJ2-5, reads GAGVSQTPSNKVTEKGKYVELRCDPISGHTALYWYRQSLGQGPEFLIYFQGTGAADDSGLPNDRFFAVRPEGSVSTLKIQRTERGDSAVYLCASSLTAGRLETQYFGPGTRLLVL.

The CDR3 DNA is TGTGCCACCTTCTCTCAGAGCTCCTACGAGCAGTACTTC. Translation: CATFSQSSYEQYF. The V call is TRBV10-3, the J call TRBJ2-7, with D unclear. Per germline, CDR1 ENHRY and CDR2 SYGVKD. This CDR3 comprises 13 residues. V lost 10 bases to trimming and J lost 0 bases, with 13 bases between them.

In this sample, this clonotype turned up a few times. J is TRBJ2-7 and V is TRBV11-1, with D perhaps given as TRBD1 or TRBD2 (6 bases each). The V and J ends lost 1 base and 6 bases respectively, with 16 bases between them. Germline V gives CDR1 SGHAT, CDR2 FQDESV (reference sequence). The CDR3 is 15 amino acids. The CDR3 DNA sequence: TGTGCCAGCAGCTTAGGAGTGGGGGGCTGGCTCGAGCAGTACTTC. Translating it yields CASSLGVGGWLEQYF.

V gene TRBV12-3 or TRBV12-4 combines with J gene TRBJ2-7; tentatively, D is TRBD1 (5 bases). CDR3 size: 14 residues. Trimming removed 5 bases at V and 1 base at J, with 12 bases between. CDR3 coding DNA: TGTGCCAGCAGTCTGGACATGCTGTCCTACGAGCAGTACGTC. This translates into CASSLDMLSYEQYV.

This clonotype appeared a few times. The rearrangement joins TRBV4-3 to TRBJ1-2; D not resolved. The CDR3 is 15 amino acids. Trimming pared 0 bases from V and 4 bases from J, leaving 12 bases between. Looked up from germline, CDR1 is LGHNA and CDR2 is YSLEER. CDR3 region: CASSQDRPDSYGYTF. DNA of the CDR3: TGCGCCAGCAGCCAAGATCGTCCCGATAGCTATGGCTACACCTTC.

The chain is built from TRBV19 and TRBJ1-3; 7 positions match TRBD1. The CDR3 runs to 15 residues. CDR1 and CDR2 from the germline V gene are LNHDA and SQIVND (reference sequence). V gave up 7 bases and J gave up 4 bases; unmatched junction bases: 10. CDR3 DNA: TGTGCCAGTACTCCGATCCGGGACAGCGGAAACACCATATATTTT. Encoded protein: CASTPIRDSGNTIYF.

This clonotype appeared a few times. The rearrangement joins TRBV5-1 to TRBJ1-1, with D possibly matching TRBD1 (6 bases). V was clipped by 0 bases and J by 3 bases, with 12 bases between them. Germline V gene sequence: CDR1 SGHRS, CDR2 YFSETQ. The CDR3 has 15 residues. This chain's CDR3 is CASSLEGGVDTEAFF. The CDR3 DNA follows: TGCGCCAGCAGCTTGGAAGGGGGAGTGGACACTGAAGCTTTCTTT.